This T cell receptor (beta chain) comes out of a study of identical twins. Each donor (without exception) was a healthy Caucasian. The length of the CDR3 is 15 residues. V lost 4 bases, J lost 3 bases, and 9 bases stayed unmatched. Germline CDR1 SQVTM, CDR2 ANQGSEA. Template switching added a universal primer site, and cDNA bore unique molecular identifiers. One entry per CDR3 protein results from TCRdb running MiXCR on the 5' RACE reads. This sample has 600,000 to 800,000 distinct CDR3 sequences, with 20% to 25% found just once. This clonotype has more than one count but fewer than ten. This same sample was also part of a study on T cells expressing NK-cell markers.

The sequence derives from a woman younger than 35 in good health. V is TRBV29-1 and J is TRBJ2-4; 7 bases agree with TRBD1. Sequencing input: PBMCs. DNA of the CDR3: TGCAGCGTTGGGGCCTACGGACAGGACAAAAACATTCAGTACTTC. Its translation: CSVGAYGQDKNIQYF.